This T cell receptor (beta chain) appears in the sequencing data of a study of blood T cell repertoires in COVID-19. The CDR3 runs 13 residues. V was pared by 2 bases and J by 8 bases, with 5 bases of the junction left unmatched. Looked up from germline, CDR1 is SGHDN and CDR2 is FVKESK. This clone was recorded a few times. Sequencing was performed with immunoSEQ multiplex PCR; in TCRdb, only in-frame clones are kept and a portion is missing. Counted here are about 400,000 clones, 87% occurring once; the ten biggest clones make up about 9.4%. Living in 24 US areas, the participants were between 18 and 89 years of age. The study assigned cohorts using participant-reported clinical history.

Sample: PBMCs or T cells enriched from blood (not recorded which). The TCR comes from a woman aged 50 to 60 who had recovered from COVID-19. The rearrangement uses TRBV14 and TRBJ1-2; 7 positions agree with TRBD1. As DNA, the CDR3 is TGTGCCAGCAGCCAAACAGGGGCCAACGGCTACACCTTC. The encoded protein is CASSQTGANGYTF.